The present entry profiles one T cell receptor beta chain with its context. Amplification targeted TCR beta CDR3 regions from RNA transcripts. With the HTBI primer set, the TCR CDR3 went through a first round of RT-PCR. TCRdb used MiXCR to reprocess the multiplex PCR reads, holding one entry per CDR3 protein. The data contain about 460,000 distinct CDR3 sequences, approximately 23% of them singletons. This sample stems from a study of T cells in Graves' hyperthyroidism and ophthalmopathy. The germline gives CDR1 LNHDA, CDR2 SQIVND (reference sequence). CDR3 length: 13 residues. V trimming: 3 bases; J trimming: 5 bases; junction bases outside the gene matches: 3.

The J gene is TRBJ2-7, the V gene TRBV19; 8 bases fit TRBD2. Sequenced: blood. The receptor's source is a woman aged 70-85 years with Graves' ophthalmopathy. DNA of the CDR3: TGTGCCAGTAGTATCCCGGGAGGGGACGAGCAGTACTTC. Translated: CASSIPGGDEQYF. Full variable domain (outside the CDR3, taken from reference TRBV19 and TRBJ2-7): DGGITQSPKYLFRKEGQNVTLSCEQNLNHDAMYWYRQDPGQGLRLIYYSQIVNDFQKGDIAEGYSVSREKKESFPLTVTSAQKNPTAFYLCASSIPGGDEQYFGPGTRLTVT.